This section outlines one T cell receptor beta chain sequence together with its context. As processed by the authors: The assay estimated nucleated cells by amplifying reference gene primers. Sequenced by immunoSEQ multiplex PCR; TCRdb stores in-frame clones only, minus some. V and J calls and clone size are as listed in that table; D and trimming were resolved from the DNA. The sample lists more than 250,000 clones; about 86% were seen once. CDR3 length: 10 amino acids. Looked up from germline, CDR1 is MDHEN and CDR2 is SYDVKM. V lost 5 bases, J lost 5 bases, and 3 bases lay in between. The sample comes from a study of blood T cell repertoires in COVID-19. Turning to the study itself: From the United States, Italy and Spain came samples of acute and convalescent COVID-19. In each case, the material was cDNA or gDNA derived from T cells, B-cell-depleted T cells, or PBMCs.

The sequenced material came from peripheral blood. The clonotype comes from a man aged 18 to 30 with active or convalescent COVID-19. The chain recombines TRBV28 with TRBJ2-5; no firm D call. This chain's CDR3 is CASSRETQYF. In DNA, the CDR3 is TGTGCCAGCAGTCGGGAGACCCAGTACTTC.